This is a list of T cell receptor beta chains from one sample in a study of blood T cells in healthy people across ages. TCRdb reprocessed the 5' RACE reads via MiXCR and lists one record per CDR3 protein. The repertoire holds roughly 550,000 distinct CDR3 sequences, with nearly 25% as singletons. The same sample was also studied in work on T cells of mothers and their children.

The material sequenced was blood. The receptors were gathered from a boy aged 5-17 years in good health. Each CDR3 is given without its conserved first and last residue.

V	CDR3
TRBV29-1	SVNGGRETQY
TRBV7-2	ASSPGLISGANVLT
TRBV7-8	ASSLSSGAYEQY
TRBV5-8	ASRSWGATNEKLF
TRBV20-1	SARVGGSWGNEQF
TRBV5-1	ASTSVNPYNEQF
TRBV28	ASSLTTGGAGHLF
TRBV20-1	SAVRAGGLRGEQY
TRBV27	ASKWEREMGEQY
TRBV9	ASSVDWGGSNEQF
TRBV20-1	SARGPSGYETQY
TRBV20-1	SARSQGTPGNTIY
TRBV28	ASRSVDEQF
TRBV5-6	ASSHQGLAGDNEQF
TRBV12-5	ASGFNWDRSMNTEAF
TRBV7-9	ASSLVAGGNEKLF
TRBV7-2	ASSFTSGWQDTQY
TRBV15	ATSRDRWGNEQF
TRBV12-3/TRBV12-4	ASALSGGAVEQF
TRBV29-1	SAPGSYITETQY
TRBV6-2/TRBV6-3	ASSYPSQAQY
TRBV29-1	SVEIRDREFETQY
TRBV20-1	SAREGSGEKLF
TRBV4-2	ASSQAGQASYEQY
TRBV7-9	ASNDAGGPDTQY
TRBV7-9	ASSLGGSHEQY
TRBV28	ASSLRDSPYEQY
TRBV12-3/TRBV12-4	ASSLWGAYGKNIQY
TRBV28	ASSLRGRGGSYNEQF
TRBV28	ASSGTGDSNQPQH
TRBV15	ATSSIPGTQY
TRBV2	ARSIRDRGHTEAF
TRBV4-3	ASSPARSFYNEQF
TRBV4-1	ASSQEGPSTSTYEQY
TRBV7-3	ASSLTGTGRDETQY
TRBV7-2	ASSLIGEDTQY
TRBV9	ASSVGSGGETYDWETQY
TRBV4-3	ASSQDPYYRLGSGANVLT
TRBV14	ASSQDWGTGELF
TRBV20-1	SARGAEPPLDEQF
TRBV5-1	ASSSGGWAMNTEAF
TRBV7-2	ASTLSGGNGYT
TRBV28	ASRNRALNTGELF
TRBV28	ASLPRLASLETQY
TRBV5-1	ASSRPRAETEYNEQF